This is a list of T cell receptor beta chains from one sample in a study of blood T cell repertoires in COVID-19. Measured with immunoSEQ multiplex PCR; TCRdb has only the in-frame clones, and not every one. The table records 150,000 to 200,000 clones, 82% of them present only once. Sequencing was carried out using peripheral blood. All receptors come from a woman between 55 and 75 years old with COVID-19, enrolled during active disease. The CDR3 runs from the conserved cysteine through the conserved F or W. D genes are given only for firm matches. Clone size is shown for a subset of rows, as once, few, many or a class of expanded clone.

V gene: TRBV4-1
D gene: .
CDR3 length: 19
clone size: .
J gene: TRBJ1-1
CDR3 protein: CASSQDGQPVSGLGTEAFF
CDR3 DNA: TGCGCCAGCAGCCAAGATGGACAGCCCGTCTCCGGTTTAGGCACTGAAGCTTTCTTT

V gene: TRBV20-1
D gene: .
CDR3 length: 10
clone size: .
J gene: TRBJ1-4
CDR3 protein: CSARSEKLFF
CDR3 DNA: TGCAGTGCTAGGAGTGAAAAACTGTTTTTT

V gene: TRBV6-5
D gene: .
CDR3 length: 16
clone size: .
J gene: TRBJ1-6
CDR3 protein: CASSYSKVQGSSPLHF
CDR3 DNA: TGTGCCAGCAGTTACTCGAAGGTCCAGGGGAGTTCACCCCTCCACTTT

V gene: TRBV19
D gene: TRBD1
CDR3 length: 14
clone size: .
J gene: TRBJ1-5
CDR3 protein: CASSSQGGTQPQHF
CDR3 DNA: TGTGCCAGTAGTAGCCAGGGGGGAACTCAGCCCCAGCATTTT

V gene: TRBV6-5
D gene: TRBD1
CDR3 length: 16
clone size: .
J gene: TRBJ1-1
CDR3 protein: CASSYSSTGAGTEAFF
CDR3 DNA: TGTGCCAGCAGTTACTCCTCGACAGGGGCCGGCACTGAAGCTTTCTTT

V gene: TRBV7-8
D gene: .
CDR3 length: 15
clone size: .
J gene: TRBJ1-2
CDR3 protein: CASSRGGGGTHGYTF
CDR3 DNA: TGTGCCAGCAGCCGAGGGGGAGGCGGAACTCATGGCTACACCTTC

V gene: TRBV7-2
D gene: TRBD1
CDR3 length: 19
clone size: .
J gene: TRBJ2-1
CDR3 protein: CASSSRDRGLADTYNEQFF
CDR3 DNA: TGTGCCAGCAGCTCCAGGGACAGGGGCCTAGCGGATACCTACAATGAGCAGTTCTTC

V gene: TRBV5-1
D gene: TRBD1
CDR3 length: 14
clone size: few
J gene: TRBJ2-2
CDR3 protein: CASRTGGATGELFF
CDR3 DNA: TGCGCCAGCAGAACAGGGGGCGCAACCGGGGAGCTGTTTTTT

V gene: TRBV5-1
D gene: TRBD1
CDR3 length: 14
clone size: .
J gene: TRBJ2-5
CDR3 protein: CASGQGGNRETQYF
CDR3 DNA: TGCGCCAGCGGACAGGGGGGAAACCGAGAGACCCAGTACTTC

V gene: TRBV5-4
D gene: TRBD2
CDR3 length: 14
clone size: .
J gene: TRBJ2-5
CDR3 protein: CASSNKAGEETQYF
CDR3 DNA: TGTGCCAGCAGCAATAAAGCGGGGGAAGAGACCCAGTACTTC

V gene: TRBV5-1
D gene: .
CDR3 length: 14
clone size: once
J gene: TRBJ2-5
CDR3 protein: CASAGEPGSETQYF
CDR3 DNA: TGCGCCAGCGCAGGGGAGCCAGGCTCGGAGACCCAGTACTTC

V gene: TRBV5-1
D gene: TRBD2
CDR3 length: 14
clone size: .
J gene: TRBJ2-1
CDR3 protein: CASSLGRGAPEQFF
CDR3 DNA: TGCGCCAGCAGCTTGGGGCGGGGGGCACCTGAGCAGTTCTTC

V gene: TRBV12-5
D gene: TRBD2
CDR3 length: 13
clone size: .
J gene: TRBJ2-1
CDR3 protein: CASGRAGGNEQFF
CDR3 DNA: TGTGCTAGTGGCAGGGCGGGGGGCAATGAGCAGTTCTTC

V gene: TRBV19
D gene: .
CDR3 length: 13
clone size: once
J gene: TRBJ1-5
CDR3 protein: CASRGASDQPQHF
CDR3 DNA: TGTGCCAGCCGGGGAGCCTCCGATCAGCCCCAGCATTTT

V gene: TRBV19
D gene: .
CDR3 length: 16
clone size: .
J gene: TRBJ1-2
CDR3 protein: CASSKRAGGTNYGYTF
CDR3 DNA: TGTGCCAGTAGTAAGAGGGCCGGCGGAACTAACTATGGCTACACCTTC

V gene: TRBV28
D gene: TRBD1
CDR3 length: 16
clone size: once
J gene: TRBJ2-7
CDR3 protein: CASSAPGGSHTYEQYF
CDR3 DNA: TGTGCCAGCAGTGCCCCAGGGGGCTCTCATACCTACGAGCAGTACTTC

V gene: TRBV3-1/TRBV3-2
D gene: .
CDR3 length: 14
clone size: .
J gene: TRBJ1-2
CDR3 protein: CASSQDHSTERYTF
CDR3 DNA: TGTGCCAGCAGCCAAGATCATAGTACGGAGCGCTACACCTTC

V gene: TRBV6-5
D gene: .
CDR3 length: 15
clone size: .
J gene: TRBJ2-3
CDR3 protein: CASSPTGQRGDTQYF
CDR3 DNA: TGTGCCAGCAGCCCAACTGGACAGAGGGGAGATACGCAGTATTTT

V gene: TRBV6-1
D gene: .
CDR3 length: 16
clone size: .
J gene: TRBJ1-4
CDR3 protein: CASSEAGRQVREKLFF
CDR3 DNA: TGTGCCAGCAGTGAAGCAGGTCGACAGGTCCGGGAAAAACTGTTTTTT

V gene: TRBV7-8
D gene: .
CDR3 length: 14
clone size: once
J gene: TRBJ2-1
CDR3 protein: CASSLTSSYNEQFF
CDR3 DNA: TGTGCCAGCAGCCTGACTAGTTCCTACAATGAGCAGTTCTTC